This is a list of T cell receptor beta chains from one sample in a study of cytomegalovirus exposure and HLA in healthy donors. The repertoire was sequenced with immunoSEQ multiplex PCR; TCRdb's copy has only in-frame clones and lacks some. Here the sample spans 190,000 or so clones, less than 90% being singletons. Sequences were obtained from PBMCs. The receptors were sampled from a man aged 50-60 years in good health and CMV-seronegative. Each CDR3 is given with its conserved first and last residue. D genes are given only for firm matches. Only some rows state a clone size, as once, few, many or a class for expanded clones.

TRBJ1-4 TRBD1 TRBV5-1 - CASSRTGQGFATNEKLFF TGCGCCAGCAGCCGGACCGGACAGGGCTTTGCAACTAATGAAAAACTGTTTTTT
TRBJ2-7 TRBD1 TRBV7-2 - CASSHRDSSSYEQYF TGTGCCAGCAGCCATAGGGACAGTAGCTCCTACGAGCAGTACTTC
TRBJ2-3 TRBD1 TRBV6-4 - CASSEQGAADTQYF TGTGCCAGCAGTGAACAGGGGGCGGCAGATACGCAGTATTTT
TRBJ2-1 - TRBV29-1 - CSVEEAGSQVEQFF TGCAGCGTTGAAGAGGCAGGTTCTCAGGTTGAGCAGTTCTTC
TRBJ1-6 TRBD1 TRBV13 - CASSLGQGWSPLHF TGTGCCAGCAGCTTAGGACAGGGGTGGTCACCCCTCCACTTT
TRBJ1-4 TRBD1 TRBV7-3 - CASRRGGQPPVNEKLFF TGTGCCAGCCGGCGGGGGGGACAGCCACCAGTTAATGAAAAACTGTTTTTT
TRBJ2-3 TRBD1 TRBV6-5 - CASSWGQGATDTQYF TGTGCCAGCAGTTGGGGACAGGGGGCCACAGATACGCAGTATTTT
TRBJ1-5 TRBD1 TRBV7-9 - CASSRTSPTGGNQPQHF TGTGCCAGCAGCCGCACCTCCCCCACAGGGGGGAATCAGCCCCAGCATTTT
TRBJ1-4 - TRBV18 few CASSPRTESSEKLFF TGTGCCAGCTCACCACGGACAGAGTCTTCCGAAAAACTGTTTTTT
TRBJ1-5 TRBD1 TRBV19 - CASRTGGGNQPQHF TGTGCCAGTCGGACAGGGGGCGGGAATCAGCCCCAGCATTTT
TRBJ1-1 TRBD1 TRBV5-1 - CASSFTGATYTEAFF TGCGCCAGCAGCTTTACAGGGGCCACCTACACTGAAGCTTTCTTT
TRBJ2-7 TRBD2 TRBV5-4 few CASSRKAGAVHEQYF TGTGCCAGCAGCCGGAAGGCGGGAGCGGTCCACGAGCAGTACTTC
TRBJ2-7 TRBD2 TRBV30 - CAWAPGLATYEQYF TGTGCCTGGGCTCCGGGACTAGCGACCTACGAGCAGTACTTC
TRBJ2-3 - TRBV7-9 - CASTKDRTDTQYF TGTGCCAGCACCAAGGACAGAACAGATACGCAGTATTTT
TRBJ2-1 - TRBV19 - CASSDAQIPGTRENEQFF TGTGCCAGTAGTGATGCCCAGATCCCCGGGACACGTGAGAATGAGCAGTTCTTC
TRBJ2-7 TRBD2 TRBV5-6 once CASSLGEGRAQYF TGTGCCAGCAGCTTAGGGGAAGGGAGGGCGCAGTACTTC
TRBJ2-2 TRBD1 TRBV19 - CASSIVGQGAPGELFF TGTGCCAGTAGTATAGTAGGACAGGGGGCCCCCGGGGAGCTGTTTTTT
TRBJ2-7 TRBD2 TRBV7-8 - CASSSGTSPTYEQYF TGTGCCAGCAGCTCAGGGACTAGCCCTACCTACGAGCAGTACTTC
TRBJ2-2 TRBD2 TRBV18 once CASSPSPAGGPTGELFF TGTGCCAGCTCACCGTCCCCAGCGGGAGGACCCACCGGGGAGCTGTTTTTT
TRBJ2-2 - TRBV7-3 - CASSLRGPVTGELFF TGTGCCAGCAGCTTAAGAGGGCCAGTCACCGGGGAGCTGTTTTTT
TRBJ2-7 TRBD1 TRBV7-9 - CASSLVGSTGAYEQYF TGTGCCAGCAGCTTAGTAGGCTCGACAGGGGCCTACGAGCAGTACTTC
TRBJ1-2 - TRBV6-6 - CASTRGGGYGYTF TGTGCCAGTACCCGGGGGGGCGGCTATGGCTACACCTTC
TRBJ1-3 - TRBV5-5 - CASSLGVVGSFSGNTIYF TGTGCCAGCAGCTTGGGGGTGGTAGGGAGCTTCTCTGGAAACACCATATATTTT
TRBJ1-2 TRBD1 TRBV27 - CASGTGGYGYTF TGTGCCAGCGGAACAGGGGGCTATGGCTACACCTTC
TRBJ2-7 - TRBV4-2 - CASSQVQGSQEQYF TGTGCCAGCAGCCAAGTTCAGGGAAGCCAGGAGCAGTACTTC
TRBJ1-2 - TRBV25-1 - CASSETRGGNYGYTF TGTGCCAGCAGTGAAACCCGGGGAGGTAACTATGGCTACACCTTC
TRBJ1-2 - TRBV5-4 - CASSLGGSGGYTF TGTGCCAGCAGCTTGGGAGGGTCTGGAGGCTACACCTTC
TRBJ2-1 - TRBV6-5 - CASSRADSYNEQFF TGTGCCAGCAGTCGCGCGGACAGCTACAATGAGCAGTTCTTC
TRBJ2-1 - TRBV14 - CASSQLVRAEQFF TGTGCCAGCAGCCAACTGGTTCGCGCTGAGCAGTTCTTC
TRBJ2-3 - TRBV2 - CASSGTGLSTDTQYF TGTGCCAGCAGTGGGACCGGACTTAGCACAGATACGCAGTATTTT
TRBJ2-7 TRBD2 TRBV28 - CASSSAGEVSYEQYF TGTGCCAGCAGTTCGGCGGGGGAGGTCTCCTACGAGCAGTACTTC
TRBJ1-1 - TRBV6-5 - CASSFTGLNTEAFF TGTGCCAGCAGTTTTACAGGGTTGAACACTGAAGCTTTCTTT
TRBJ2-7 - TRBV18 once CASSPTGYEQYF TGTGCCAGCTCCCCCACAGGGTACGAGCAGTACTTC
TRBJ2-3 TRBD2 TRBV9 - CASSVRAGTDTQYF TGTGCCAGCAGCGTTAGAGCGGGGACAGATACGCAGTATTTT
TRBJ1-1 - TRBV29-1 - CSAGQMNTEAFF TGCAGCGCAGGACAGATGAACACTGAAGCTTTCTTT
TRBJ2-5 - TRBV7-9 - CASSSGDGLSQETQYF TGTGCCAGCAGCTCAGGGGACGGCCTTTCGCAAGAGACCCAGTACTTC
TRBJ1-4 TRBD1 TRBV19 - CASRQQGAFEKLFF TGTGCCAGTAGGCAACAGGGGGCGTTTGAAAAACTGTTTTTT
TRBJ1-5 - TRBV5-5 - CASSFQAGNQPQHF TGTGCCAGCAGCTTTCAGGCCGGCAATCAGCCCCAGCATTTT
TRBJ2-5 - TRBV2 once CASSPGERKAQYF TGTGCCAGCAGTCCAGGGGAACGGAAAGCCCAGTACTTC
TRBJ1-3 - TRBV21-1 - CASSKQDFNPGNTIYF TGTGCCAGCAGCAAACAAGACTTTAATCCTGGAAACACCATATATTTT
TRBJ2-3 TRBD2 TRBV4-1 - CASSPLAGGTDTQYF TGCGCCAGCAGCCCCTTAGCGGGAGGCACAGATACGCAGTATTTT
TRBJ2-1 TRBD1 TRBV19 - CASSPGTGGSNEQFF TGTGCCAGTAGCCCCGGGACAGGGGGATCCAATGAGCAGTTCTTC
TRBJ2-7 TRBD2 TRBV6-1 - CASSVAGAAVGEQYF TGTGCCAGCAGTGTAGCGGGGGCCGCGGTGGGGGAGCAGTACTTC
TRBJ1-4 - TRBV21-1 - CARTTGDAPDEKLFF TGTGCCAGGACGACAGGGGACGCCCCTGATGAAAAACTGTTTTTT
TRBJ2-3 - TRBV5-1 - CASSLVSGSTDTQYF TGCGCCAGCAGCTTGGTGTCCGGTAGCACAGATACGCAGTATTTT
TRBJ2-7 TRBD2 TRBV7-2 - CASSRGLAVEQYF TGTGCCAGCAGCAGAGGACTAGCGGTCGAGCAGTACTTC
TRBJ2-3 - TRBV20-1 - CSARSTTEGYF TGCAGTGCTAGATCGACTACCGAGGGGTATTTT
TRBJ2-1 TRBD1 TRBV5-1 - CASSLARTTGAWVNEQFF TGCGCCAGCAGCTTGGCCCGTACGACAGGGGCTTGGGTAAATGAGCAGTTCTTC
TRBJ2-3 - TRBV7-3 once CASSLARLGTDTQYF TGTGCCAGCAGCTTGGCGAGACTAGGCACAGATACGCAGTATTTT
TRBJ2-2 TRBD2 TRBV6-5 - CASSRTSRGTGELFF TGTGCCAGCAGCAGGACTAGCCGGGGAACCGGGGAGCTGTTTTTT
TRBJ2-1 TRBD2 TRBV5-4 - CASSSSVAGDSYNEQFF TGTGCCAGCAGCTCCTCGGTAGCGGGGGATAGCTACAATGAGCAGTTCTTC
TRBJ2-1 - TRBV14 - CASSRGDEQFF TGTGCCAGCAGCCGGGGGGATGAGCAGTTCTTC
TRBJ1-1 - TRBV6-5 - CASSYQIGAGTEAFF TGTGCCAGCAGTTACCAGATAGGGGCGGGGACTGAAGCTTTCTTT
TRBJ2-4 - TRBV19 - CASSTGRGAKNIQYF TGTGCCAGTAGTACCGGGCGGGGAGCCAAAAACATTCAGTACTTC
TRBJ2-7 - TRBV7-9 - CASSLMGARYEQYF TGTGCCAGCAGCTTAATGGGGGCCCGCTACGAGCAGTACTTC
TRBJ1-5 TRBD1 TRBV28 - CASRLGTGGNQPQHF TGTGCCAGCAGACTCGGGACAGGAGGTAATCAGCCCCAGCATTTT
TRBJ1-2 - TRBV5-1 - CASSLAPGGRVYGYTF TGCGCCAGCAGCTTGGCCCCGGGGGGTCGCGTCTATGGCTACACCTTC
TRBJ1-2 - TRBV7-2 few CASSGTGTTYGYTF TGTGCCAGCAGCGGAACCGGGACAACGTATGGCTACACCTTC
TRBJ2-1 - TRBV6-4 few CASSALETNEQFF TGTGCCAGCAGCGCTTTGGAGACCAATGAGCAGTTCTTC